The T cell receptor beta chain described here comes from a study of blood T cell repertoires in COVID-19. Across the study: From the United States, Italy and Spain came samples of acute and convalescent COVID-19.

The authors' processing: Amplification of reference gene primers provided the estimated nucleated cell counts. Produced via immunoSEQ multiplex PCR; TCRdb's table is partial and in-frame only. For V, J and clone size, that table is used; D and trimming come from the DNA. The table records over 80,000 clones, 86% of them present only once. The receptor's source is a man in his fifties or sixties with acute or convalescent COVID-19. Sequenced input: peripheral blood.

The chain's CDR3 is CASSITLLAGGSTDTQYF. The CDR3 bases are TGTGCCAGTAGTATCACCCTCCTAGCGGGAGGGAGCACAGATACGCAGTATTTT. The chain is built from TRBV19 and TRBJ2-3; 12 positions match TRBD2. CDR1 is LNHDA, CDR2 SQIVND, per germline (reference sequence). CDR3 size: 18 residues. Germline trimming cut 3 bases from V and 0 bases from J; bases unmatched to any gene: 7.